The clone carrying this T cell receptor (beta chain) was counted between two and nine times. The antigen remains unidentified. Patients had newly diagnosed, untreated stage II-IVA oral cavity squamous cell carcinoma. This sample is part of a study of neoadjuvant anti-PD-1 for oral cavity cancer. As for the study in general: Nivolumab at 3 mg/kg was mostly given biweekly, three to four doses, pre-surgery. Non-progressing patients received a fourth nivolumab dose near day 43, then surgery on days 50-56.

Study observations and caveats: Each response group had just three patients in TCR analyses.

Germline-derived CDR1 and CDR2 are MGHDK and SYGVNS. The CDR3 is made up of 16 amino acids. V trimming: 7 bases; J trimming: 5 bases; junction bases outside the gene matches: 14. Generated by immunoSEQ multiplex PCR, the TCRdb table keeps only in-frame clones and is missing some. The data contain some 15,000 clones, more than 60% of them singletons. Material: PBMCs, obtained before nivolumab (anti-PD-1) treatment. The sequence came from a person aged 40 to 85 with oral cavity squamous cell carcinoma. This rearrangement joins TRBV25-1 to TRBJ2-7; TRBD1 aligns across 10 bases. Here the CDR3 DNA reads TGTGCCAGCACTCGTCCTTCCGGGACAGGGGTCAACGAGCAGTACTTC. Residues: CASTRPSGTGVNEQYF.